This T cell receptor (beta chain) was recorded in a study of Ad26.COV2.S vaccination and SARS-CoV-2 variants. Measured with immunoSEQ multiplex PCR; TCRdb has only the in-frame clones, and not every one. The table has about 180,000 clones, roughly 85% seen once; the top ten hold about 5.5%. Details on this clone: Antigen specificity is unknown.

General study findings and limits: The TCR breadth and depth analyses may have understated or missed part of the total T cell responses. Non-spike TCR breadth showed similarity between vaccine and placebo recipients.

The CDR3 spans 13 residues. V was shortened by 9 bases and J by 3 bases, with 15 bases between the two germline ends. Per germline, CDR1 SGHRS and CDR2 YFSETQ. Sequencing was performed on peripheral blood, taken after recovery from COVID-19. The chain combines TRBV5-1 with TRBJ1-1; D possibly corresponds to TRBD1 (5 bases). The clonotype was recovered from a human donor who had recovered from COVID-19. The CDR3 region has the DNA TGCGCCACTTCAACTCAGGGCGACACTGAAGCTTTCTTT. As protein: CATSTQGDTEAFF.